This TCR beta chain appears in the sequencing data of a study of OX40 agonist ivuxolimab in advanced cancers. General study results and limits: At doses 0.1 to 3.0 mg/kg, CD4+ and CD8+ clones expanded.

Remarks on this clone: Its antigen is currently unknown.

Germline V lookup: CDR1 SGHTA, CDR2 FQGTGA. The ends were cut back, 11 bases at V and 0 bases at J, with 13 bases in the middle. The CDR3 is 14 residues long. Libraries were prepared by immunoSEQ multiplex PCR; TCRdb keeps only in-frame clonotypes and omits some of them. This table holds about 64,000 clones, 88% found once. This chain links TRBV7-3 with TRBJ2-2; D is tentatively TRBD1 or TRBD2 (5 bases each). The sequences come from CD4+ or CD8+ T cells sorted from blood, collected in a trial of the OX40 agonist ivuxolimab. The sequence was obtained from an adult with an advanced solid tumor such as melanoma, head and neck, liver or kidney cancer. The CDR3 DNA is TGTGCCGTCCGAGGGACGGCGAACACCGGGGAGCTGTTTTTT. Protein sequence: CAVRGTANTGELFF.